The 19 T cell receptor beta chains listed next were all sequenced from one sample in a study of cytomegalovirus exposure and HLA in healthy donors. Measured with immunoSEQ multiplex PCR; TCRdb has only the in-frame clones, and not every one. This sample has fewer than 70,000 clones, with approximately 96% found just once. The sample taken for sequencing was PBMCs. The receptors here all came from a man between 18 and 35 years old in good health and CMV-seronegative.

CDR3 nucleotide sequence: TGTGCCACCAGCAGACCGGATTATTACGGGGACTACAATGAGCAGTTCTTC. Amino acids: CATSRPDYYGDYNEQFF. V is TRBV15 and J is TRBJ2-1; possible D gene TRBD2, 5 bases. Trimming shortened V by 2 bases and J by 3 bases, and 17 bases separated the two germline ends. The CDR3 extends over 17 amino acids. Germline CDR1 and CDR2: LNHNV and YYDKDF (reference sequence).

The chain combines TRBV13 with TRBJ2-1; D not certain. Between the trimmed V and J ends, which lost 5 bases and 0 bases, there was a span of 20 bases. Germline CDR1 is PRHDT and CDR2 is FYEKMQ (reference sequence). The CDR3 contains 18 residues. CDR3 DNA: TGTGCCAGCAGCGATACCAATAGCCCCCAGAGCTCCTACAATGAGCAGTTCTTC. Protein sequence: CASSDTNSPQSSYNEQFF.

The chain links TRBV2 to TRBJ2-1; 7 bases map to TRBD2. Germline CDR1 is SNHLY and CDR2 is FYNNEI. Germline trimming cut 4 bases from V and 7 bases from J; bases unmatched to any gene: 7. CDR3 size: 14 residues. CDR3 coding DNA: TGTGCCAGCAGTGGATGGGAGGGCCGAAATGAGCAGTTCTTC. The encoded protein is CASSGWEGRNEQFF.

The rearrangement links TRBV7-9 to TRBJ1-5; possible D gene TRBD1, 5 bases. Germline lookup yields CDR1 SEHNR and CDR2 FQNEAQ (reference sequence). CDR3 length: 13 amino acids. V lost 4 bases, J lost 4 bases, and 8 bases lay in between. The CDR3 DNA is TGTGCCAGCAGCTCGACAGCAAATCAGCCCCAGCATTTT. Amino acids: CASSSTANQPQHF.

This chain uses TRBV4-1 with TRBJ2-7; D remains ambiguous. The germline V and J ends were trimmed by 3 bases and 0 bases, with 3 bases remaining between them. This CDR3 region has 12 residues. The germline V gene has CDR1 MGHRA and CDR2 YSYEKL. The CDR3 nucleotides read TGCGCCAGCAGCCATAACTCCTACGAGCAGTACTTC. Amino acids: CASSHNSYEQYF.

This chain links TRBV5-1 with TRBJ2-2, with a tentative D call TRBD1 (6 bases). V shed 4 bases and J shed 5 bases, with 12 bases lying between them. CDR1 SGHRS and CDR2 YFSETQ come from the germline V gene. The CDR3 length is 14 residues. CDR3 region: CASSTVQGTGELFF. CDR3 nucleotides: TGCGCCAGCAGCACGGTACAGGGTACCGGGGAGCTGTTTTTT.

The genes are TRBV9 and TRBJ2-1; possible D gene TRBD2, 6 bases. Germline V CDR1 and CDR2: SGDLS, YYNGEE. V shed 1 base and J shed 4 bases, with 12 bases lying between them. The CDR3 spans 15 residues. The CDR3 bases are TGTGCCAGCAGCGTAAGTGGACTAACATACAATGAGCAGTTCTTC. Translation gives CASSVSGLTYNEQFF.

The rearrangement links TRBV28 to TRBJ2-5, with a possible D match to TRBD2 (5 bases). This CDR3 has 14 amino acids. CDR1 and CDR2 from the germline V gene are MDHEN and SYDVKM. The V end lost 3 bases, the J end lost 0 bases, and 8 bases lay between the germline ends. The CDR3 spells CASSFGEYQETQYF. CDR3 DNA sequence: TGTGCCAGCAGTTTCGGGGAGTACCAAGAGACCCAGTACTTC.

This chain links TRBV28 with TRBJ2-7; TRBD2 matches at 8 bases. Trimming cost V 2 bases and J 0 bases; bases outside gene matches: 6. The CDR3 totals 16 residues. Germline V gene data show CDR1 as MDHEN and CDR2 as SYDVKM. The CDR3 reads CASSLRGTRSSYEQYF. Here the CDR3 DNA reads TGTGCCAGCAGTTTACGAGGGACTAGGAGCTCCTACGAGCAGTACTTC. The full variable domain, its missing parts supplied by reference TRBV28 and TRBJ2-7, is DVKVTQSSRYLVKRTGEKVFLECVQDMDHENMFWYRQDPGLGLRLIYFSYDVKMKEKGDIPEGYSVSREKKERFSLILESASTNQTSMYLCASSLRGTRSSYEQYFGPGTRLTVT.

This clone was seen just once. This chain connects TRBV5-1 to TRBJ2-7; TRBD2 agrees at 9 bases. The germline V gene has CDR1 SGHRS and CDR2 YFSETQ. This CDR3 region has 14 residues. The V segment lost 4 bases and the J segment 0 bases; nucleotides outside the gene matches: 2. CDR3 in amino acids: CASSGTSSSYEQYF. The CDR3 DNA follows: TGCGCCAGCAGCGGGACTAGCAGCTCCTACGAGCAGTACTTC.

CDR3 DNA: TGTGCCAGCATCCACGATACAGTAAACACTGAAGCTTTCTTT. The encoded protein is CASIHDTVNTEAFF. This chain uses TRBV6-1 with TRBJ1-1; D remains unclear. The CDR3 has 14 amino acids. V was pared by 7 bases and J by 2 bases, with 14 bases between. The V gene's germline CDR1 is MNHNS and CDR2 SASEGT.

V usage is TRBV7-9 and J usage is TRBJ2-5, with 10 bases lining up with TRBD2. This CDR3 has 16 amino acids. Trimming at V came to 4 bases and at J to 4 bases, leaving 9 bases not matched to a gene. CDR1 is SEHNR and CDR2 is FQNEAQ in the germline V gene (reference sequence). The CDR3 loop is CASSSGLAGVSETQYF. Written as DNA, the CDR3 is TGTGCCAGCAGCTCGGGTCTAGCGGGAGTTTCAGAGACCCAGTACTTC. The full variable domain, its missing parts supplied by reference TRBV7-9 and TRBJ2-5, is DTGVSQNPRHKITKRGQNVTFRCDPISEHNRLYWYRQTLGQGPEFLTYFQNEAQLEKSRLLSDRFSAERPKGSFSTLEIQRTEQGDSAMYLCASSSGLAGVSETQYFGPGTRLLVL.

The V and J genes are TRBV4-1 and TRBJ2-3; tentative D call: TRBD1 (6 bases). Trimming left V 6 bases short and J 6 bases short, with 25 bases between. Germline assignment: CDR1 MGHRA and CDR2 YSYEKL. The CDR3 extends over 17 amino acids. The CDR3 here is CASRRFGIEGGADTQYF. Here the CDR3 DNA reads TGCGCCAGCAGACGATTCGGTATAGAAGGGGGAGCGGATACGCAGTATTTT.

V gene TRBV29-1 combines with J gene TRBJ1-4; no clear D gene. V gave up 7 bases and J gave up 0 bases, with 18 bases separating them. The CDR3 extends over 16 amino acids. Germline V CDR1 and CDR2: SQVTM, ANQGSEA. Here the CDR3 reads CSASGAEGTTNEKLFF. CDR3 nucleotide sequence: TGCAGCGCCAGTGGAGCCGAGGGCACAACTAATGAAAAACTGTTTTTT.

The CDR3 loop is CSVVGLAGGSPSYEQYF. In DNA form, the CDR3 reads TGCAGCGTAGTGGGACTAGCGGGAGGCTCCCCCTCCTACGAGCAGTACTTC. This chain joins TRBV29-1 and TRBJ2-7, with TRBD2 identical over 15 bases. Looked up from germline, CDR1 is SQVTM and CDR2 is ANQGSEA. The CDR3 extends over 17 amino acids. J gave up 0 bases and V 6 bases, and 9 bases lay outside the gene matches.

This chain uses TRBV9 with TRBJ1-5; TRBD1 is a possible D gene (6 bases). The germline gives CDR1 SGDLS, CDR2 YYNGEE. Trimming stripped 4 bases from V and 0 bases from J, with 8 bases between. The CDR3 has 14 residues. In nucleotides, the CDR3 is TGTGCCAGCAGCACACAGGGTAGCAATCAGCCCCAGCATTTT. Encoded protein: CASSTQGSNQPQHF.

The chain combines TRBV30 with TRBJ1-1; no reliable D call. CDR1 and CDR2 from the germline V gene are GTSNPN and SVGIG (reference sequence). The CDR3 contains 16 residues. V lost 1 base and J lost 6, with 21 bases in between. CDR3 residues: CAWSAQRLVKGPEAFF. For the CDR3, the DNA is TGTGCCTGGAGTGCCCAGAGACTTGTAAAAGGCCCTGAAGCTTTCTTT.

J is TRBJ2-1 and V is TRBV11-2; TRBD1 matches at 9 bases. V lost 0 bases and J lost 5; bases outside the gene matches: 14. Germline V lookup: CDR1 SGHAT, CDR2 FQNNGV. This CDR3 has 19 residues. DNA for the CDR3: TGTGCCAGCAGCTTAGAGGTCTTTCTGACAGGGGGACCTCACAATGAGCAGTTCTTC. Translated, it gives CASSLEVFLTGGPHNEQFF. The variable domain in full, with the rest retrieved from reference TRBV11-2 and TRBJ2-1, is EAGVAQSPRYKIIEKRQSVAFWCNPISGHATLYWYQQILGQGPKLLIQFQNNGVVDDSQLPKDRFSAERLKGVDSTLKIQPAKLEDSAVYLCASSLEVFLTGGPHNEQFFGPGTRLTVL.

The V and J genes are TRBV5-1 and TRBJ2-7; 7 positions match TRBD2. The CDR3 has 15 residues. Unmatched junction bases numbered 7, after V lost 2 bases and J lost 2 bases. CDR1 is SGHRS and CDR2 is YFSETQ in the germline V gene. The chain's CDR3 is CASSFGLADPYEQYF. CDR3 sequence (DNA): TGCGCCAGCAGCTTCGGGCTAGCGGACCCCTACGAGCAGTACTTC.